The 9 T cell receptor beta chains below all came from one sample that was sequenced in a study of control samples from healthy donors and cancer patients. Measured with immunoSEQ multiplex PCR; TCRdb has only the in-frame clones, and not every one. The sample has more than 20,000 clones; roughly 93% are singletons. Sequences were obtained from PBMCs. The origin of the receptors is a man between 50 and 59 years old with lung cancer.

The rearrangement uses TRBV30 and TRBJ2-5; D perhaps matches TRBD1 (5 bases). Germline V lookup: CDR1 GTSNPN, CDR2 SVGIG (reference sequence). The V end was cut by 3 bases, the J end by 5 bases, with 16 bases between. There are 14 residues in the CDR3. This chain's CDR3 is CAWRLVGLGETQYF. The CDR3 coding sequence is TGTGCCTGGAGGCTCGTGGGGCTTGGGGAGACCCAGTACTTC.

The rearrangement joins TRBV7-8 to TRBJ2-7; 10 nucleotides line up with TRBD2. V was clipped by 5 bases and J by 1 base; unmatched bases: 8. The CDR3 is made up of 16 amino acids. Germline CDR1 SGHVS, CDR2 FQNEAQ. CDR3 amino acids: CASSPIAGGLSYEQYF. The CDR3 nucleotides are TGTGCCAGCAGCCCGATAGCGGGGGGCCTTTCCTACGAGCAGTACTTC.

The chain has TRBV5-8 and TRBJ1-2; no reliable D call. Germline CDR1 SGHTS, CDR2 YDEGEE. Trimming shortened V by 1 base and J by 0 bases, and 13 bases separated the two germline ends. The length of the CDR3 is 16 residues. DNA for the CDR3: TGTGCCAGCAGCTTGCTTATCAGCCCCTCTAACTATGGCTACACCTTC. It codes for CASSLLISPSNYGYTF.

The gene calls are TRBV29-1 and TRBJ1-2, with a possible D match to TRBD1 (5 bases). Germline values: CDR1 SQVTM, CDR2 ANQGSEA. CDR3 length equals 12 residues. V lost 7 bases and J 7 bases, leaving 16 bases between the germline ends. The CDR3 nucleotides are TGCAGCGCTTTGGAGGGGTTGAGTGGCTACACCTTC. It is translated as CSALEGLSGYTF.

V and J are TRBV12-3 or TRBV12-4 and TRBJ2-5; no firm D call. The CDR3 has 11 residues. Deletions cut 4 bases from V and 0 bases from J, with 0 bases between. In DNA, the CDR3 is TGTGCCAGCAGTTACCAAGAGACCCAGTACTTC. It yields the protein CASSYQETQYF.

This clone was seen just once. This sequence joins TRBV6-2 or TRBV6-3 and TRBJ2-3; TRBD2 agrees at 7 bases. Germline V gene sequence: CDR1 MNHEY, CDR2 SVGEGT. The CDR3 has 14 amino acids. V lost 4 bases to trimming and J lost 1 base; unmatched junction nucleotides: 2. The chain's CDR3 is CASSFLAGTDTQYF. The DNA of the CDR3 is TGTGCCAGCAGTTTTCTAGCGGGCACAGATACGCAGTATTTT.

This clone was observed a few times. V is TRBV9 and J is TRBJ2-7; no firm D call. The ends were cut back, 4 bases at V and 4 bases at J, with 15 bases in the middle. CDR1 and CDR2 (germline): SGDLS, YYNGEE. The CDR3 runs to 14 residues. The CDR3 region has the DNA TGTGCCAGCAGCCCAACTGCGGCGAAATACGAGCAGTACTTC. It translates to CASSPTAAKYEQYF.

The chain carries TRBV25-1 and TRBJ1-2, with D possibly being TRBD1 (6 bases). Trimming removed 4 bases from V and 7 bases from J, with 25 bases in between. The germline gives CDR1 MGHDK, CDR2 SYGVNS. The CDR3 totals 17 residues. In DNA form, the CDR3 reads TGTGCCAGCAGTGTCGGAACAGGGCTTGGGGGCTCTTCTGGCTACACCTTC. Protein sequence: CASSVGTGLGGSSGYTF.

This rearrangement joins TRBV28 to TRBJ2-7; a possible D gene is TRBD2 (5 bases). The CDR3 covers 11 residues. In germline, CDR1 is MDHEN, CDR2 SYDVKM. V lost 6 bases and J lost 4, with 7 bases in between. The CDR3 here is CASSPGYEQYF. For the CDR3, the DNA is TGTGCCAGCAGCCCGGGATACGAGCAGTACTTC. Full variable domain (missing parts from reference TRBV28 and TRBJ2-7): DVKVTQSSRYLVKRTGEKVFLECVQDMDHENMFWYRQDPGLGLRLIYFSYDVKMKEKGDIPEGYSVSREKKERFSLILESASTNQTSMYLCASSPGYEQYFGPGTRLTVT.